One and the same sample provided the 31 T cell receptor beta chains below, sequenced in a study of siplizumab effects on memory and regulatory T cells. The method was immunoSEQ multiplex PCR; TCRdb's version includes in-frame clones alone and lacks a portion of them. The sample has over 100,000 clones, around nine tenths seen once. Input material: CD4+ T cells sorted from blood. These receptors were collected from a human donor in good health.

The V gene is TRBV11-2, the J gene TRBJ2-7, with 10 positions matching TRBD2. The CDR3 totals 14 residues. J was trimmed by 3 bases and V by 8 bases; bases with no gene match: 7. Germline CDR1 and CDR2: SGHAT and FQNNGV. This CDR3 reads CASRGSGRGYEQYF. DNA for the CDR3: TGTGCCAGCCGGGGGAGCGGGAGGGGCTACGAGCAGTACTTC. The full variable domain, with the rest looked up from reference TRBV11-2 and TRBJ2-7, is EAGVAQSPRYKIIEKRQSVAFWCNPISGHATLYWYQQILGQGPKLLIQFQNNGVVDDSQLPKDRFSAERLKGVDSTLKIQPAKLEDSAVYLCASRGSGRGYEQYFGPGTRLTVT.

V gene TRBV5-4 combines with J gene TRBJ2-7, with 15 bases identical to TRBD2. The germline CDR1 and CDR2 sequences are SGHNT and YYREEE (reference sequence). The J segment lost 7 bases and the V segment lost 5 bases, leaving 7 bases of the junction unmatched. The CDR3 contains 15 residues. In nucleotides, the CDR3 is TGTGCCAGCAGTAGAACTGGGACTAGCGGGAGGGAGCAGTACTTC. Its translation: CASSRTGTSGREQYF.

The J gene is TRBJ2-6, the V gene TRBV18; TRBD1 aligns across 7 bases. This CDR3 comprises 17 residues. The ends lost 3 bases at V and 1 base at J; junction bases unmatched: 6. CDR1 and CDR2 from the germline V gene are KGHSH and LQKENI. As DNA, the CDR3 is TGTGCCAGCTCACCCGTACAGGGGAGTTCTGGGGCCAACGTCCTGACTTTC. Encoded protein: CASSPVQGSSGANVLTF.

The rearrangement links TRBV4-1 to TRBJ2-7; D is perhaps TRBD1 or TRBD2 (5 bases each). The ends were cut back, 3 bases at V and 1 base at J, with 22 bases in the middle. Germline CDR1 and CDR2: MGHRA and YSYEKL. This CDR3 region has 18 residues. DNA for the CDR3: TGCGCCAGCAGCCACGCGATCGATATAGGGGACGCGTCCTACGAGCAGTACTTC. Protein sequence: CASSHAIDIGDASYEQYF.

This clone was counted a few times. The gene calls are TRBV10-1 and TRBJ1-5; 9 nucleotides agree with TRBD1. The germline CDR1 and CDR2 sequences are WNHNN and SYGVQD (reference sequence). CDR3 length: 14 amino acids. Losses at the gene ends were 6 bases for V and 6 bases for J; bases not matched to a gene: 6. The CDR3 protein is CASSAGTGIQPQHF. CDR3 DNA sequence: TGCGCCAGCAGCGCCGGGACAGGGATTCAGCCCCAGCATTTT.

The J gene is TRBJ1-5, the V gene TRBV7-9; 7 nucleotides match TRBD1. CDR3 length: 19 amino acids. Trimming at V came to 5 bases and at J to 0 bases, leaving 16 bases not matched to a gene. Germline CDR1 is SEHNR and CDR2 is FQNEAQ (reference sequence). This CDR3 reads CASSQGGTSLPYSNQPQHF. CDR3 nucleotides: TGTGCCAGCAGCCAGGGGGGGACGTCGTTACCATATAGCAATCAGCCCCAGCATTTT.

The chain links TRBV4-1 to TRBJ2-1, with a possible D match to TRBD1 (5 bases). Per germline, CDR1 MGHRA and CDR2 YSYEKL. The CDR3 spans 16 residues. V lost 1 base, J lost 8 bases, and 18 bases lay in between. The CDR3: CASSQGGRGTRYEQFF. The CDR3 coding sequence is TGCGCCAGCAGCCAAGGGGGCCGAGGAACACGTTATGAGCAGTTCTTC.

This clone was picked up one time. This chain connects TRBV5-1 to TRBJ2-1, with D possibly TRBD2 on 6 matching bases. The V gene lost 6 bases and the J gene lost 5 bases, with 15 bases spanning the gap. The CDR3 is made up of 14 amino acids. Germline loops: CDR1 SGHRS, CDR2 YFSETQ. CDR3 loop: CASTQGTSNNEQFF. For the CDR3, the DNA is TGCGCCAGCACACAAGGGACTTCGAACAATGAGCAGTTCTTC.

The chain has TRBV27 and TRBJ1-6; the D is unclear. This CDR3 is 12 amino acids long. Trimming stripped 3 bases from V and 7 bases from J, with 4 bases between. The germline gives CDR1 MNHEY, CDR2 SMNVEV (reference sequence). The CDR3 nucleotides are TGTGCCAGCAGTTTCAGAAATTCACCCCTCCACTTT. This gives the protein CASSFRNSPLHF.

The V gene is TRBV5-1, the J gene TRBJ2-1; 8 bases fit TRBD1. V dropped 5 bases and J dropped 6; count of bases not matched to a gene: 4. The CDR3 runs 13 residues. Germline loops: CDR1 SGHRS, CDR2 YFSETQ. DNA of the CDR3: TGCGCCAGCAGATACGGGACAGGCAATGAGCAGTTCTTC. Encoded protein: CASRYGTGNEQFF.

The chain employs TRBV14 and TRBJ2-1; D remains ambiguous. Looked up from germline, CDR1 is SGHDN and CDR2 is FVKESK. Trimming cost V 0 bases and J 8 bases, with 17 bases left between them. The CDR3 loop spans 16 amino acids. In nucleotides, the CDR3 is TGTGCCAGCAGCCAAGATATTAATAAGGGTTGGGATGAGCAGTTCTTC. Its protein product is CASSQDINKGWDEQFF.

In this sample, this clone turned up once. The chain uses TRBV5-1 and TRBJ2-5; either TRBD1 or TRBD2 may supply D (6 bases each). This CDR3 has 15 amino acids. With 4 bases removed from V and 5 bases from J, the gap between germline ends came to 18 bases. Germline CDR1 is SGHRS and CDR2 is YFSETQ. CDR3 DNA sequence: TGCGCCAGCAGCAGGGGGGCGACGAACGGGGAGACCCAGTACTTC. It codes for CASSRGATNGETQYF.

The CDR3 bases are TGTGCCAGCAGCATATACGCCGGGACAGCCGCCATGAACACTGAAGCTTTCTTT. Translating gives CASSIYAGTAAMNTEAFF. V and J are TRBV14 and TRBJ1-1; the match to TRBD1 covers 7 bases. Unmatched junction bases numbered 15, after V lost 5 bases and J lost 0 bases. CDR3 size: 18 residues. Germline V gene lookup returns CDR1 SGHDN and CDR2 FVKESK.

V gene TRBV6-5 combines with J gene TRBJ1-5; no reliable D call. CDR3 size: 13 residues. CDR1 is MNHEY, CDR2 SVGAGI, per germline. V lost 4 bases and J 1 base, leaving 5 bases between the germline ends. The DNA of the CDR3 is TGTGCCAGCAGTTTCGACAGCAATCAGCCCCAGCATTTT. This encodes CASSFDSNQPQHF.

This chain connects TRBV2 to TRBJ2-2; 7 nucleotides match TRBD1. There are 14 residues in the CDR3. Germline trimming cut 5 bases from V and 3 bases from J; bases unmatched to any gene: 3. Germline assignment: CDR1 SNHLY and CDR2 FYNNEI. The CDR3 spells CASSYRGYTGELFF. The DNA of the CDR3 is TGTGCCAGCAGTTACAGGGGATACACCGGGGAGCTGTTTTTT.

V usage is TRBV2 and J usage is TRBJ2-4, with 7 bases that match TRBD1. V lost 6 bases and J lost 7; bases outside the gene matches: 6. Germline-derived CDR1 and CDR2 are SNHLY and FYNNEI. The CDR3 spans 13 residues. CDR3 sequence reads: CASSRQGVNIQYF. The CDR3 DNA follows: TGTGCCAGCAGCCGACAGGGAGTGAACATTCAGTACTTC.

This clone was seen a handful of times. This chain links TRBV5-1 with TRBJ2-7; 11 bases fit TRBD2. Germline V CDR1 and CDR2: SGHRS, YFSETQ. The CDR3 extends over 17 amino acids. Losses at the gene ends were 2 bases for V and 7 bases for J; bases not matched to a gene: 14. The CDR3 bases are TGCGCCAGCAGCTTTACAGATTACGGGACTAGCGGAAGTGAGCAGTACTTC. This sequence encodes CASSFTDYGTSGSEQYF. Combining the CDR3 with reference TRBV5-1 and TRBJ2-7 gives the whole variable domain KAGVTQTPRYLIKTRGQQVTLSCSPISGHRSVSWYQQTPGQGLQFLFEYFSETQRNKGNFPGRFSGRQFSNSRSEMNVSTLELGDSALYLCASSFTDYGTSGSEQYFGPGTRLTVT.

In nucleotides, the CDR3 is TGTGCCAGCAGCTTGGTCGTGGGTTTGGGCGGCTACACCTTC. This gives the protein CASSLVVGLGGYTF. V and J are TRBV5-4 and TRBJ1-2; D ambiguous. Trimming took off 0 bases at V and 8 bases at J, with 14 bases between the two ends. The CDR3 runs to 14 residues. Germline-derived CDR1 and CDR2 are SGHNT and YYREEE (reference sequence).

The chain recombines TRBV6-1 with TRBJ2-5; 9 positions match TRBD2. Trimming at V came to 3 bases and at J to 5 bases, leaving 19 bases not matched to a gene. Germline V gene data show CDR1 as MNHNS and CDR2 as SASEGT. CDR3 length equals 19 residues. CDR3: CASSDYRGSGRWTSETQYF. The CDR3 DNA sequence: TGTGCCAGCAGTGATTACCGGGGTAGCGGGAGATGGACCTCGGAGACCCAGTACTTC.

The genes are TRBV27 and TRBJ2-3, with a possible D match to TRBD1 (7 bases). CDR1 is MNHEY, CDR2 SMNVEV, per germline (reference sequence). This CDR3 spans 15 amino acids. The V end was cut by 7 bases, the J end by 2 bases, with 16 bases between. The CDR3 bases are TGTGCCAGCAATAAAGGGGGCGGGACCACAGATACGCAGTATTTT. Its translation is CASNKGGGTTDTQYF.

The V gene is TRBV21-1, the J gene TRBJ1-3; TRBD1, the D gene given by the table, was not confirmed from the DNA. TRBV21-1 is given as a pseudogene. The CDR3 is 17 amino acids. For the CDR3, the DNA is TGTGCCAGCAGCAACAAATTACGGACAGACTCTGGAAACACCATATATTTT. This encodes CASSNKLRTDSGNTIYF.

The chain joins TRBV11-3 to TRBJ2-2, with TRBD2 identical over 14 bases. CDR1 is SGHNT and CDR2 is YENEEA in the germline V gene. This CDR3 contains 17 residues. Trimming at V came to 5 bases and at J to 6 bases, leaving 8 bases not matched to a gene. The CDR3 nucleotides read TGTGCCAGCAGCCACCTGGGACTAGCGGGAGAATCCGGGGAGCTGTTTTTT. Amino acids: CASSHLGLAGESGELFF.

This clone was recorded once. The chain is built from TRBV19 and TRBJ2-4; possibly TRBD2 for D (6 bases). CDR1 and CDR2 (germline): LNHDA, SQIVND (reference sequence). V was pared by 3 bases and J by 0 bases, with 24 bases between. There are 20 residues in the CDR3. The CDR3 nucleotides read TGTGCCAGTAGTATGCTCTCTAATGGGGCGGGACTTTTAGCCAAAAACATTCAGTACTTC. Its protein is CASSMLSNGAGLLAKNIQYF.

This chain uses TRBV15 with TRBJ2-2, with TRBD2 matching over 10 bases. CDR3 length: 16 amino acids. Germline V gives CDR1 LNHNV, CDR2 YYDKDF (reference sequence). V lost 2 bases, J lost 2 bases, and 2 bases stayed unmatched. The CDR3 bases are TGTGCCACCAGCAGAACTAGCGGGGTTAACACCGGGGAGCTGTTTTTT. It codes for CATSRTSGVNTGELFF.

This chain links TRBV14 with TRBJ2-5, with 7 bases identical to TRBD2. J was trimmed by 2 bases and V by 4 bases; bases with no gene match: 13. Looked up from germline, CDR1 is SGHDN and CDR2 is FVKESK. The CDR3 is made up of 17 amino acids. This CDR3 reads CASSRSKGGFRQETQYF. The CDR3 region has the DNA TGTGCCAGCAGCCGCTCAAAGGGAGGGTTCCGACAAGAGACCCAGTACTTC.

There are a few counts of this clone. This chain links TRBV27 with TRBJ1-5; TRBD1 is a possible D gene (5 bases). Trimming left V 8 bases short and J 4 bases short, with 18 bases between. There are 15 residues in the CDR3. Germline CDR1 and CDR2: MNHEY and SMNVEV (reference sequence). The CDR3 loop is CASGGGAALNQPQHF. DNA for the CDR3: TGTGCCAGCGGGGGAGGGGCAGCCTTGAATCAGCCCCAGCATTTT.

V is TRBV9 and J is TRBJ2-3; perhaps D is TRBD1 or TRBD2 (5 bases each). Germline V gives CDR1 SGDLS, CDR2 YYNGEE. The V end lost 5 bases, the J end lost 2 bases, and 12 bases lay between the germline ends. CDR3 size: 14 residues. The CDR3: CASRTGPSTDTQYF. DNA of the CDR3: TGTGCCAGCAGAACGGGACCCTCCACAGATACGCAGTATTTT.

V is TRBV5-5 and J is TRBJ2-3, with TRBD1 identical over 7 bases. The CDR3 length is 14 residues. The germline V gene has CDR1 SGHKS and CDR2 YYEKEE (reference sequence). V was pared by 7 bases and J by 3 bases, with 8 bases of the junction left unmatched. The DNA for the CDR3 is TGTGCCAGCGACAGGGCCCCGGGGACAGATACGCAGTATTTT. This codes for CASDRAPGTDTQYF.

This chain links TRBV6-5 with TRBJ1-2, with a possible D match to TRBD1 (6 bases). This CDR3 spans 14 amino acids. The V gene lost 4 bases and the J gene lost 4 bases, with 13 bases spanning the gap. Germline assignment: CDR1 MNHEY and CDR2 SVGAGI. The CDR3 sequence: CASSSPGTRYGYTF. Here the CDR3 DNA reads TGTGCCAGCAGTTCCCCCGGGACACGCTATGGCTACACCTTC.

The chain carries TRBV6-1 and TRBJ1-1, with TRBD1 matching 7 bases. Germline V lookup: CDR1 MNHNS, CDR2 SASEGT. This CDR3 comprises 16 residues. V lost 4 bases to trimming and J lost 2 bases; unmatched junction nucleotides: 10. The CDR3 region has the DNA TGTGCCAGCAGTGCACGACAGGGCTTGATCAACACTGAAGCTTTCTTT. Translated: CASSARQGLINTEAFF.

This rearrangement joins TRBV28 to TRBJ1-4; a weak D match, TRBD1 (5 bases). V was pared by 2 bases and J by 0 bases, with 7 bases between. The CDR3 totals 15 residues. Per the germline V gene, CDR1 is MDHEN and CDR2 is SYDVKM. In nucleotides, the CDR3 is TGTGCCAGCAGTTTACAGGGTGCAACTAATGAAAAACTGTTTTTT. Protein sequence: CASSLQGATNEKLFF. The variable domain in full, completed from reference TRBV28 and TRBJ1-4, reads DVKVTQSSRYLVKRTGEKVFLECVQDMDHENMFWYRQDPGLGLRLIYFSYDVKMKEKGDIPEGYSVSREKKERFSLILESASTNQTSMYLCASSLQGATNEKLFFGSGTQLSVL.